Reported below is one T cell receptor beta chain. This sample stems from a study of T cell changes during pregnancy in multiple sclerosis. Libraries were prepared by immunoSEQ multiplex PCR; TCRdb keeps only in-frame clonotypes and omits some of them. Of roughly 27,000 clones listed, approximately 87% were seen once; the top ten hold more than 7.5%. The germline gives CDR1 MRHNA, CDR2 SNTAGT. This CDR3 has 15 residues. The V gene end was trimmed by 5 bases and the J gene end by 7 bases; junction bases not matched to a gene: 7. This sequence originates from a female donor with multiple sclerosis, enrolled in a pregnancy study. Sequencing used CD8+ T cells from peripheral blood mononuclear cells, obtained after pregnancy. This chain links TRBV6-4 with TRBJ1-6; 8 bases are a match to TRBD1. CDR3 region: CASSQTGVENSPLHF. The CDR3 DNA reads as TGTGCCAGCAGTCAGACAGGGGTTGAGAATTCACCCCTCCACTTT.